These 17 T cell receptor beta chains share one sample of origin, sequenced in a study of blood T cell repertoires in COVID-19. The assay was immunoSEQ multiplex PCR, and TCRdb's table has in-frame clones only and misses some. The table has approximately 66,000 clones, over 80% seen once; the top ten hold around 8.3%. Sequences were obtained from peripheral blood. The receptors stem from a human donor with active COVID-19. The donor label of this sample is uncertain.

V and J are TRBV11-3 and TRBJ2-7; a weak D match, TRBD2 (5 bases). The V and J ends lost 5 bases and 0 bases respectively, with 11 bases between them. Germline CDR1 and CDR2: SGHNT and YENEEA. The CDR3 is 14 residues long. CDR3 nucleotide sequence: TGTGCCAGCAGCCCGGGGTTGGGCTCCTACGAGCAGTACTTC. This codes for CASSPGLGSYEQYF.

The rearrangement links TRBV7-2 to TRBJ2-2, with no clear D. Germline CDR1 reads SGHTA; CDR2 reads FQGNSA. With 5 bases removed from V and 4 bases from J, the gap between germline ends came to 14 bases. The CDR3 has 15 residues. The CDR3 region has the DNA TGTGCCAGCAGCCCCTCCGTCACGGGCACCGGGGAGCTGTTTTTT. Its translation is CASSPSVTGTGELFF.

The chain joins TRBV2 to TRBJ2-7, with D maybe TRBD1 (6 bases). Trimming stripped 3 bases from V and 2 bases from J, with 11 bases between. The CDR3 sequence is 14 residues long. Germline CDR1 is SNHLY and CDR2 is FYNNEI. CDR3 region: CASSEGQWPYEQYF. CDR3 sequence (DNA): TGTGCCAGCAGTGAGGGACAATGGCCCTACGAGCAGTACTTC.

This chain links TRBV6-5 with TRBJ2-3; TRBD2 matches 8 bases. The germline CDR1 and CDR2 sequences are MNHEY and SVGAGI. CDR3 length: 14 amino acids. Trimming took 4 bases from V and 6 from J; bases not matched to a gene: 6. CDR3 loop: CASSSPGGPDTQYF. The CDR3 DNA follows: TGTGCCAGCAGTTCCCCGGGGGGGCCGGATACGCAGTATTTT.

In its sample, this clone was seen a few times. Sequence at one end of the junction differs from germline and may be a read error. J is TRBJ2-2 and V is TRBV7-7, with 9 bases aligning to TRBD1. The CDR3 is 16 amino acids. CDR1 and CDR2 from the germline V gene are SSHAT and FNYEAQ (reference sequence). The CDR3 region is CASSPGQGMGTGELFF. In DNA form, the CDR3 reads TGTGCTAGCAGCCCTGGACAGGGGATGGGCACCGGGGAGCTGTTTTTT.

The gene calls are TRBV2 and TRBJ2-2, with D possibly being TRBD2 (5 bases). This CDR3 spans 14 amino acids. Trimming cost V 3 bases and J 7 bases, with 12 bases left between them. Germline V gives CDR1 SNHLY, CDR2 FYNNEI. DNA of the CDR3: TGTGCCAGCAGTGACCGGGATCCCTACGGGGAGCTGTTTTTT. It is translated as CASSDRDPYGELFF.

J is TRBJ1-4 and V is TRBV7-9; no clear D gene. With 0 bases removed from V and 4 bases from J, the gap between germline ends came to 9 bases. The germline gives CDR1 SEHNR, CDR2 FQNEAQ (reference sequence). The CDR3 sequence is 15 residues long. The CDR3 loop reads CASSLAEVVNEKLFF. CDR3 nucleotide sequence: TGTGCCAGCAGCTTAGCGGAGGTGGTTAATGAAAAACTGTTTTTT.

The CDR3 is CASSPGGVHEQFF. The CDR3 bases are TGTGCCAGCAGCCCCGGGGGGGTCCATGAGCAGTTCTTC. V usage is TRBV6-5 and J usage is TRBJ2-1, with TRBD2 matching over 8 bases. J was trimmed by 8 bases and V by 6 bases; bases with no gene match: 6. There are 13 residues in the CDR3. CDR1 is MNHEY and CDR2 is SVGAGI in the germline V gene.

This chain connects TRBV6-2 or TRBV6-3 to TRBJ2-7; 11 bases are shared with TRBD2. The junction had 3 bases not matched to a gene; V was cut back by 4 bases and J by 4 bases. Germline V gene lookup returns CDR1 MNHEY and CDR2 SVGEGT. The CDR3 runs 14 residues. The CDR3 loop is CASSLLAGVYEQYF. The CDR3 DNA follows: TGTGCCAGCAGTTTACTAGCGGGAGTGTACGAGCAGTACTTC.

This chain joins TRBV12-5 and TRBJ2-2; D possibly corresponds to TRBD1 (7 bases). This CDR3 has 15 residues. Germline values: CDR1 LGHNT, CDR2 FRNRAP. Trimming removed 2 bases at V and 5 bases at J, with 12 bases between. The CDR3 loop reads CASGLIQGGTGELFF. The CDR3 DNA reads as TGTGCTAGTGGTTTGATCCAGGGGGGTACCGGGGAGCTGTTTTTT.

The chain is built from TRBV9 and TRBJ1-1; a weak D match, TRBD1 (5 bases). The germline V gene encodes CDR1 SGDLS and CDR2 YYNGEE. V lost 3 bases, J lost 0 bases, and 21 bases lay in between. CDR3 length equals 18 residues. CDR3 loop: CASSASGFDSYMNTEAFF. DNA for the CDR3: TGTGCCAGCAGCGCCTCAGGCTTTGACAGCTACATGAACACTGAAGCTTTCTTT.

The J gene is TRBJ2-7, the V gene TRBV12-3 or TRBV12-4, with no clear D. The ends were cut back, 3 bases at V and 3 bases at J, with 9 bases in the middle. This CDR3 has 13 amino acids. Here the CDR3 reads CASSFDKNYEQYF. The CDR3 DNA is TGTGCCAGCAGTTTTGACAAAAACTACGAGCAGTACTTC.

The chain carries TRBV18 and TRBJ2-5; TRBD1 is a possible D gene (7 bases). Germline lookup yields CDR1 KGHSH and CDR2 LQKENI. Between the trimmed V and J ends, which lost 5 bases and 5 bases, there was a span of 15 bases. The CDR3 length is 14 residues. The CDR3 coding sequence is TGTGCCAGCTCAGCGACAGGGAGGATCGAGACCCAGTACTTC. The encoded protein is CASSATGRIETQYF.

J is TRBJ2-3 and V is TRBV4-1, with no clear D. Deletions cut 6 bases from V and 1 base from J, with 8 bases between. The CDR3 is 13 amino acids. Germline V lookup: CDR1 MGHRA, CDR2 YSYEKL. DNA for the CDR3: TGCGCCAGCAGAGGCGCGGGCACAGATACGCAGTATTTT. Translation gives CASRGAGTDTQYF.

V gene TRBV5-6 combines with J gene TRBJ2-3; 7 nucleotides align to TRBD2. The CDR3 runs to 17 residues. Germline V gene data show CDR1 as SGHDT and CDR2 as YYEEEE. Unmatched junction bases numbered 12, after V lost 4 bases and J lost 1 base. The CDR3, as DNA: TGTGCCAGCAGCGCAACCATGGGAGGGATCCGCACAGATACGCAGTATTTT. This gives the protein CASSATMGGIRTDTQYF.

This rearrangement joins TRBV27 to TRBJ2-3; tentatively, D is TRBD2 (7 bases). In germline, CDR1 is MNHEY, CDR2 SMNVEV (reference sequence). Trimming left V 7 bases short and J 4 bases short, with 21 bases between. CDR3 size: 16 residues. The CDR3 region is CASTPRGGLGADTQYF. CDR3 bases: TGTGCCAGCACACCGAGGGGGGGCCTCGGTGCAGATACGCAGTATTTT.

This chain links TRBV27 with TRBJ2-7; 9 bases are a match to TRBD1. The CDR3 is 14 amino acids. The germline V gene encodes CDR1 MNHEY and CDR2 SMNVEV (reference sequence). J lost 6 bases, V lost 8 bases, and 11 bases had no gene match. CDR3 in amino acids: CASRPGDRALEQYF. The CDR3 region has the DNA TGTGCCAGCCGTCCGGGGGACAGGGCCCTCGAGCAGTACTTC.